These T cell receptor beta chains were read from a single sample in a study of cytomegalovirus exposure and HLA in healthy donors. Data came from immunoSEQ multiplex PCR; TCRdb stores just in-frame clones and leaves some out. Here the sample spans more than 85,000 clones, approximately 68% being singletons. The specimen sequenced was PBMCs. These receptors all come from a woman aged 18-29 years in good health and CMV-seropositive. CDR3s include the opening cysteine and the closing phenylalanine or tryptophan. The D gene is left open where the match is weak. Clone size appears in some rows only: once, few, many, or a class for an expanded clone.

V gene	J gene	D gene	CDR3 length	clone size	CDR3 protein	CDR3 DNA
TRBV27	TRBJ1-1	TRBD1	14	few	CASSPDRGNTEAFF	TGTGCCAGCAGCCCAGACAGGGGGAACACTGAAGCTTTCTTT
TRBV11-2	TRBJ2-3	TRBD1	16	-	CASSLNTGVKTDTQYF	TGTGCCAGCAGCTTAAATACAGGGGTGAAGACAGATACGCAGTATTTT
TRBV6-5	TRBJ2-3	-	14	-	CASSPRGATDTQYF	TGTGCCAGCAGTCCCCGCGGGGCCACAGATACGCAGTATTTT
TRBV6-5	TRBJ2-7	TRBD2	15	few	CASSILAGASYEQYF	TGTGCCAGCAGCATCCTAGCGGGAGCTTCCTACGAGCAGTACTTC
TRBV29-1	TRBJ2-7	-	11	-	CSVEADYEQYF	TGCAGCGTTGAAGCAGATTACGAGCAGTACTTC
TRBV5-5	TRBJ2-2	-	13	-	CASSQQGSGELFF	TGTGCCAGCAGCCAACAGGGTTCCGGGGAGCTGTTTTTT
TRBV7-2	TRBJ2-5	TRBD2	15	-	CASRWGLAGQETQYF	TGTGCCAGCAGATGGGGACTAGCGGGCCAAGAGACCCAGTACTTC
TRBV7-3	TRBJ1-4	TRBD1	15	-	CASSPSGQGHEKLFF	TGTGCCAGCAGCCCCTCGGGACAGGGTCACGAAAAACTGTTTTTT
TRBV5-6	TRBJ1-2	-	13	few	CASSLTVSYGYTF	TGTGCCAGCAGCTTAACAGTGTCCTATGGCTACACCTTC
TRBV18	TRBJ2-2	TRBD1	17	-	CASSNPKGALQTGELFF	TGTGCCAGCTCAAACCCCAAGGGGGCGCTACAAACCGGGGAGCTGTTTTTT
TRBV19	TRBJ2-1	-	10	-	CACSDNEQFF	TGTGCCTGTAGCGACAATGAGCAGTTCTTC
TRBV29-1	TRBJ2-1	-	13	-	CSAGSGLYNEQFF	TGCAGCGCCGGGAGTGGGCTTTACAATGAGCAGTTCTTC
TRBV7-2	TRBJ1-2	TRBD1	15	-	CASSPLGQGRYGYTF	TGTGCCAGCAGCCCACTGGGACAGGGGAGGTATGGCTACACCTTC
TRBV7-9	TRBJ2-3	-	17	-	CASSLWTGSQITDTQYF	TGTGCCAGCAGCTTATGGACTGGATCTCAAATCACAGATACGCAGTATTTT
TRBV7-9	TRBJ1-5	-	13	few	CASTNRVDQPQHF	TGTGCCAGCACCAACAGGGTCGATCAGCCCCAGCATTTT
TRBV15	TRBJ1-4	TRBD1	16	-	CATSRTGGLEGEKLFF	TGTGCCACCAGCAGAACAGGGGGCTTAGAGGGGGAAAAACTGTTTTTT
TRBV6-6	TRBJ2-2	TRBD2	15	-	CASSQLTSDTGELFF	TGTGCCAGCAGTCAATTGACTAGCGACACCGGGGAGCTGTTTTTT
TRBV10-3	TRBJ1-5	-	13	-	CAINRESNQPQHF	TGTGCCATCAACAGGGAAAGCAATCAGCCCCAGCATTTT
TRBV7-9	TRBJ1-2	-	13	-	CASSLGREVGYTF	TGTGCCAGCAGCTTGGGCAGGGAAGTTGGCTACACCTTC
TRBV9	TRBJ2-2	TRBD2	17	-	CASSVGSGSPHTGELFF	TGTGCCAGCAGCGTCGGTAGCGGGAGCCCTCACACCGGGGAGCTGTTTTTT
TRBV5-1	TRBJ2-7	TRBD1	15	-	CASSLGTGGNYEQYF	TGCGCCAGCAGCTTGGGGACAGGGGGGAACTACGAGCAGTACTTC
TRBV16	TRBJ2-5	-	12	-	CASSQFPTPKYF	TGTGCCAGCAGCCAATTCCCTACCCCCAAGTACTTC